Given below is one T cell receptor beta chain in context. The clone's antigen remains unknown. This is likely a read error, given that the CDR3 carries no conserved phenylalanine or tryptophan at its end. The data originate from a study of cytomegalovirus exposure and HLA in healthy donors (dated by TCRdb to about 2017). Notes on the research overall: An earlier analysis of some 620 of the donors reported under 300 Gb of sequence data and 117 million unique TCR beta sequences obtained from roughly 180 million T cells. The study aimed to test whether cataloging public T cell receptors could reveal signatures of past pathogen exposure. Every repertoire in the discovery cohort had been generated on one and the same sequencing platform. Class I and class II HLA loci were covered by the typing at four-digit resolution. In a later analysis, previously published TCR beta repertoires from some 640 donors were re-analyzed and high-resolution HLA genotyping was added so that TCR occurrence patterns could be studied. In a later genetic analysis, genome-wide SNP genotypes for about 55% of the roughly 700 donors were used, and that subset was treated as a discovery cohort. High-throughput TCR immunosequencing, statistical association of individual TCRs with disease status, and machine learning were combined to predict cytomegalovirus infection status. To decide whether each TCR beta V gene segment behaved as functional or pseudogenic, an earlier analysis of approximately 590 of the donors relied on high-throughput TCR beta sequencing. Rather than drawing on any new phenotypic data, the later analysis identified candidate immune exposures from TCR beta sequences and the way those sequences occurred across donors. About five DR-DQ haplotypes were treated as single units for association and clustering because of strong linkage in the cohort. A separate validation cohort of roughly 130 different subjects was used in addition to the roughly 670-subject first cohort. An early release covering 550 to 700 HLA-typed donors comprised approximately 290 gigabases of sequencing data and roughly 86 million unique TCR sequences. The study profiled the T cell repertoires of fewer than 850 subjects by immunosequencing and related them to cytomegalovirus serostatus. Among the roughly 400 genotyped donors, around 81% belonged to the genetic ancestry cluster associated with self-reported Caucasian donors. Donor age, sex, ethnicity and CMV serostatus were collected together with the repertoire data. Among about 410 genotyped donors of the cohort, an average of roughly 230,000 unique TCR beta nucleotide sequences was sequenced per donor, of which about 19% were non-productive. The number of typed donors differed by locus: 629-630 for A, B, C, DRB1 and DQB1; 522 for DQA1; around 610 for DPA1; and some 470 for DPB1.

General conclusions and limits of the study: Three of the identified cytomegalovirus-associated TCR beta chains were confirmed in vitro to be specific for cytomegalovirus antigens. In this cohort, only TCR beta chains were sequenced, and detectable features were limited by the absence of alpha or paired-chain data. The study listed 150 to 200 TCR beta chains as associated with cytomegalovirus. Because counts were too low, roughly 18 rarely observed V segments, including chromosome 9 orphons, were left out of the earlier analysis of 587 of the donors. According to a later analysis, most CMV-associated TCR beta chains appeared to be HLA-restricted, and the HLA associations seemed to be driven largely by CMV exposure. Linkage disequilibrium might explain the correlated functional status among segregating V segments, but an unknown experimental factor could not be ruled out. Compared with the roughly 710-donor mean, donors in an Asian-associated ancestry cluster had fewer N-insertions in productive TCRs, according to a later genetic analysis. In a later analysis, 15,000 to 20,000 TCR beta sequences were associated with specific HLA alleles at a false discovery rate of 0.05. Sequencing depth was assumed to be roughly uniform across donors in the presence/absence analyses, though that assumption may not hold. According to the authors, the approach could potentially be generalized to other disease states and immunological phenotypes. An earlier analysis of around 600 of the donors showed that most TCR beta V segments appeared in productive rearrangements either about 87% or about 30% of the time, which broadly matched IMGT annotations. Because the 87-base-pair reads could not distinguish some IMGT-functional V segments, including TRBV6-2 and TRBV6-3, those segments were excluded. Several of the top co-occurrence clusters appeared to be linked to parvovirus B19, influenza, CMV and Epstein-Barr virus, according to a later analysis. When HLA alleles, especially DR and DQ, strongly co-occurred, TCR associations were difficult to assign to individual alleles. HLA typing was unavailable for some donors at each locus, so association tests used only the typed subset. CMV serostatus was the only immune exposure information available for the cohort. The classifier was reported to diagnose cytomegalovirus status with high specificity and sensitivity in both the original and validation cohorts. In a later genetic analysis, a missense DCLRE1C variant was associated with V-gene and J-gene trimming of TCR beta chains, and the association was replicated in an independent cohort. The sequencing pipeline was judged likely to have produced a cluster of highly shared sequence variants as a technical artifact. A later analysis found that HLA-associated TCR beta chains were more clonally expanded and had lower generation probabilities than equally common non-associated chains. A further reported finding was that TCR beta sequences accurately predicted the HLA-A and HLA-B alleles for most subjects in the first cohort. Across donors, most TCR sequences were observed very rarely, whereas some public TCRs were present in many individuals. According to a later analysis, TCR association rates differed among HLA loci, with DRB1 alleles showing the most associated TCRs and HLA-C alleles showing the fewest.

The cohort comprised around 690 healthy bone marrow donors. At the time of sampling, every cohort member was nominally healthy, though immune exposures that went unrecorded were likely present. The donor was CMV seropositive and was included in the group of 250 to 300 seropositive cohort members. Each donor provided a peripheral blood sample, and peripheral blood mononuclear cells were used for TCR beta sequencing. Genomic DNA was extracted from the blood cell samples with the Qiagen DNeasy Blood Extraction Kit. To prepare the library, the immunoSEQ multiplex PCR assay was applied. For the multiplex PCR, a mixture combining 60 forward primers for TCR Vbeta segments and 13 reverse primers for TCR Jbeta segments was used. The CDR3 region of rearranged TCR beta genes was amplified from genomic DNA with a multiplex PCR assay. Amplified TCR beta libraries were sequenced as 87-base-pair reads on the Illumina HiSeq System. The published analysis was carried out like this. A later analysis tallied approximately 87 million unique TCR beta chains across the 666 repertoires, and approximately 9.9 million of those chains were shared by two or more donors. Raw reads were error-corrected and collapsed into unique sequences with a nearest-neighbor algorithm that merged closely related sequences to remove PCR and sequencing errors. To assign V, D and J gene segments, CDR3 sequences were aligned to IMGT reference sequences. For a sequence to be retained, a match of at least six nucleotides to both a V gene segment and a J gene segment was required. Rearrangements were classified as productive when the CDR3 lacked stop codons and remained in frame with V and J, and all other rearrangements were classified as non-productive. Following IMGT convention, CDR3 was defined as the stretch from the second conserved V-encoded cysteine up to the conserved J-encoded phenylalanine. In an earlier analysis of more than 550 of the donors, sequences lacking an unambiguous match to a single V gene segment were excluded. An earlier analysis of some 500 of the donors classified V segments as functional when productive rearrangements were above 56.7% and as segregating when the standard deviation between donors was above 5%. A statistical classification framework was built for diagnosing cytomegalovirus status from the catalog of TCR beta chain sequences. A later analysis assigned V and J genes by comparing TCR nucleotide sequences with IMGT/GENE-DB human TR gene sequences. The TCRdist pipeline was used in a later analysis to assign CDR3 sequences and most-parsimonious VDJ recombination scenarios. A later analysis defined each TCR beta chain by its CDR3 amino acid sequence plus V-gene family, and excluded reads lacking a unique V-gene family. To address suspected cross-contamination and a sequencing artifact, a later analysis removed 450 to 700 highly shared, low-generation-probability nucleotide sequences. A later analysis calculated a clonal expansion index for each public chain from normalized within-repertoire ranks of inferred template counts. Generation probabilities in a later analysis came from a VDJ recombination model fitted to out-of-frame rearrangements, and those results were checked against IGoR. In a later analysis, TCR-TCR, TCR-HLA and TCR-CMV co-occurrence was scored with hypergeometric tests, and a repertoire-size bias correction was applied to TCR pairs. In a later analysis, false discovery rates were estimated by permuting HLA or CMV assignments 20 times. In a later analysis, co-occurring TCRs were grouped using DBSCAN, with TCRdist sequence similarity added in when clustering inside HLA-allele-positive subsets. For co-occurrence clustering, repertoires with fewer than 30,000 or more than 120,000 public chains were excluded, along with 4 to 6 repertoires with anomalous nucleotide sharing. What TCRdb holds here is the immuneACCESS table cut down to in-frame rearrangements. Part of the clones is not present; checked against another copy, under half of the missing clones reflect an unresolved V gene, and the others are unexplained. V and J calls and clone size are those listed in that table; D and trimming were worked out from the DNA. The sample includes 64,000 or so clones, with roughly 70% observed a single time. Together, the top ten hold around 9.7% of the sample.

The germline V gene yields MNHNS for CDR1 and SASEGT for CDR2. Trimmed from V: 2 bases; trimmed from J: 6 bases; junction bases lacking a gene match: 1. The CDR3 adds up to 15 amino acids, both ends counted. Solely the CDR3 DNA is kept, with 45 bases framed from the first base. In this chain, TRBV6-1 is recombined with TRBJ2-2; TRBD2 aligns with 12 central bases. The specimen sequenced was PBMCs. The clonotype originates from a woman between 45 and 65 years old in good health and CMV-seropositive. CDR3 region: CASSELAGGPGELFS. The DNA sequence is given as TGTGCCAGCAGTGAACTAGCGGGAGGGCCCGGGGAGCTGTTTTCT.